These 10 T cell receptor beta chains share one sample of origin, sequenced in a study of T cell repertoires and Cas9 in healthy adults. Here immunoSEQ multiplex PCR was the method, and the copy in TCRdb shows in-frame clones only, minus some. The sample holds approximately 15,000 clones, around 90% seen once. Material for sequencing was Tregs (CD4+, CD25+, CD127-, CD137-, CD154-) from PBMCs; culture status not recorded. Source of these receptors: a human donor in good health.

The chain employs TRBV7-8 and TRBJ2-7, with 9 positions matching TRBD2. CDR3 length equals 19 residues. Germline CDR1 is SGHVS and CDR2 is FQNEAQ. J gave up 4 bases and V 2 bases, and 18 bases lay outside the gene matches. CDR3 nucleotide sequence: TGTGCCAGCAGCTTACTAAGGGGGAGCGGGAGGAGCAGGGGATACGAGCAGTACTTC. Its protein is CASSLLRGSGRSRGYEQYF.

The chain links TRBV19 to TRBJ1-2; maybe TRBD1 (5 bases). Trimming left V 0 bases short and J 8 bases short, with 16 bases between. Germline V gene sequence: CDR1 LNHDA, CDR2 SQIVND (reference sequence). The CDR3 totals 15 residues. This chain's CDR3 is CASSIDRRGMRGYTF. The DNA for the CDR3 is TGTGCCAGTAGTATAGACAGGAGGGGTATGAGAGGCTACACCTTC.

The chain links TRBV20-1 to TRBJ1-1; D not certain. CDR1 is DFQATT and CDR2 is SNEGSKA in the germline V gene (reference sequence). This CDR3 comprises 9 residues. The V end lost 8 bases, the J end lost 10 bases, and 11 bases lay between the germline ends. The CDR3 DNA is TGCAGTCCAGCTTCGGGAGCTTTCTTT. It is translated as CSPASGAFF.

This chain connects TRBV4-2 to TRBJ1-4; D is uncertain. The germline gives CDR1 LGHNA, CDR2 YNFKEQ. V gave up 4 bases and J gave up 6 bases, with 21 bases separating them. The CDR3 contains 17 residues. DNA for the CDR3: TGTGCCAGCAGCCTCGAGGGTAGTGGAGCTGTCGATGAAAAACTGTTTTTT. Its translation: CASSLEGSGAVDEKLFF.

The V gene is TRBV6-5, the J gene TRBJ2-3; TRBD2 matches at 8 bases. CDR3 length: 15 amino acids. The germline gives CDR1 MNHEY, CDR2 SVGAGI. J was trimmed by 6 bases and V by 6 bases; bases with no gene match: 11. The CDR3 region has the DNA TGTGCCAGCAGCCGGGGACTAGATGGTTCCGATACGCAGTATTTT. Protein: CASSRGLDGSDTQYF.

CDR3 protein: CASSTGLAGGLYNEQFF. In DNA form, the CDR3 reads TGTGCCAGTAGTACGGGACTAGCGGGGGGACTCTACAATGAGCAGTTCTTC. The gene calls are TRBV19 and TRBJ2-1, with 15 bases matching TRBD2. The CDR3 contains 17 residues. J lost 3 bases, V lost 4 bases, and 4 bases had no gene match. CDR1 LNHDA and CDR2 SQIVND come from the germline V gene (reference sequence).

This clone was found a few times. This chain links TRBV4-1 with TRBJ2-7; 9 nucleotides align to TRBD2. Trimming cost V 0 bases and J 3 bases; bases outside gene matches: 6. The germline gives CDR1 MGHRA, CDR2 YSYEKL. This CDR3 spans 16 amino acids. The chain's CDR3 is CASSQDLQRGVYEQYF. CDR3 DNA: TGCGCCAGCAGCCAAGATTTGCAGCGGGGGGTCTACGAGCAGTACTTC.

CDR3 in DNA: TGTGCCATCGGGAGGGTGAACACTGAAGCTTTCTTT. Protein sequence: CAIGRVNTEAFF. The chain uses TRBV10-3 and TRBJ1-1, with D uncertain. The V gene's germline CDR1 is ENHRY and CDR2 SYGVKD. The CDR3 spans 12 residues. Trimming pared 8 bases from V and 0 bases from J, leaving 7 bases between.

This sequence joins TRBV10-3 and TRBJ1-1; no clear D gene. Per germline, CDR1 ENHRY and CDR2 SYGVKD. CDR3 length equals 16 residues. Trimming cost V 2 bases and J 0 bases, with 13 bases left between them. CDR3 loop: CAISEISRTLNTEAFF. Written as DNA, the CDR3 is TGTGCCATCAGTGAGATTTCCAGGACTTTGAACACTGAAGCTTTCTTT.

CDR3 sequence: CSAGGVGETQYF. The CDR3 region has the DNA TGCAGCGCGGGGGGCGTGGGAGAGACCCAGTACTTC. The chain uses TRBV29-1 and TRBJ2-5; a weak D match, TRBD2 (7 bases). The CDR3 sequence is 12 residues long. Trimming stripped 7 bases from V and 4 bases from J, with 13 bases between. Germline V lookup: CDR1 SQVTM, CDR2 ANQGSEA. Drawing the rest from reference TRBV29-1 and TRBJ2-5, the complete variable domain is SAVISQKPSRDICQRGTSLTIQCQVDSQVTMMFWYRQQPGQSLTLIATANQGSEATYESGFVIDKFPISRPNLTFSTLTVSNMSPEDSSIYLCSAGGVGETQYFGPGTRLLVL.